This T cell receptor (beta chain) was identified in a study of OX40 agonist ivuxolimab in advanced cancers. Trimming took 1 base from V and 0 from J, leaving 7 bases between them. The CDR3 sequence is 15 residues long. In germline, CDR1 is SGHNT, CDR2 YENEEA. The protocol was immunoSEQ multiplex PCR, while the TCRdb copy is restricted to in-frame clones and leaves out a portion. The sample gives about 58,000 clones, 82% of which show up once; more than 1.1% is in the top ten. This specimen consisted of CD4+ or CD8+ T cells sorted from blood, obtained in a trial of the OX40 agonist ivuxolimab. The source is an adult with an advanced solid tumor such as melanoma, head and neck, liver or kidney cancer. This chain links TRBV11-3 with TRBJ2-4; no firm D call. As DNA, the CDR3 is TGTGCCAGCAGCTTAGTAGACCTAGCCAAAAACATTCAGTACTTC. It yields the protein CASSLVDLAKNIQYF.